Following are 5 T cell receptor beta chains from one sample sequenced in a study of T cell responses to AZD1222 COVID-19 vaccine. Method: immunoSEQ multiplex PCR; TCRdb's copy keeps in-frame clones and lacks some. The sample lists approximately 150,000 clones; approximately 93% were seen once. Sequenced material: peripheral blood, taken on day 0 of AZD1222 vaccination. Source of these receptors: an adult in good health.

This rearrangement joins TRBV27 to TRBJ1-6; a possible D gene is TRBD1 (5 bases). The length of the CDR3 is 15 residues. The germline V gene encodes CDR1 MNHEY and CDR2 SMNVEV (reference sequence). V lost 2 bases to trimming and J lost 6 bases, with 11 bases between them. CDR3 amino acids: CASSLRQNSNSPLHF. Written as DNA, the CDR3 is TGTGCCAGCAGTTTACGACAGAATTCTAATTCACCCCTCCACTTT.

The V and J genes are TRBV6-5 and TRBJ2-1; 10 bases match TRBD1. The CDR3 length is 16 residues. Trimming at V came to 2 bases and at J to 6 bases, leaving 7 bases not matched to a gene. CDR1 is MNHEY and CDR2 is SVGAGI in the germline V gene. The CDR3 DNA reads TGTGCCAGCAGTTACCTCACAAGGACAGGGGGCAATGAGCAGTTCTTC. Translation gives CASSYLTRTGGNEQFF.

This clone was seen just once. CDR3 region: CASSRGPEGPYEQYF. The CDR3 coding sequence is TGTGCCAGTAGCAGGGGACCGGAGGGCCCCTACGAGCAGTACTTC. V and J are TRBV19 and TRBJ2-7; D might be TRBD1 or TRBD2, each matching 6 bases. The CDR3 is 15 amino acids. V lost 6 bases and J lost 2, with 17 bases in between. In germline, CDR1 is LNHDA, CDR2 SQIVND (reference sequence).

The V gene is TRBV4-1, the J gene TRBJ1-1, with D possibly TRBD1 on 5 matching bases. This CDR3 has 16 residues. Trimming stripped 1 base from V and 1 base from J, with 13 bases between. Germline V gene data show CDR1 as MGHRA and CDR2 as YSYEKL. The CDR3 DNA sequence: TGCGCCAGCAGCCAAGGGGGGATGGGGGAGAACACTGAAGCTTTCTTT. This encodes CASSQGGMGENTEAFF.

The J gene is TRBJ2-1, the V gene TRBV11-2, with D perhaps TRBD1 or TRBD2 (5 bases each). CDR1 is SGHAT, CDR2 FQNNGV, per germline. Deletions cut 6 bases from V and 8 bases from J, with 11 bases between. The CDR3 is 12 residues long. The CDR3 DNA follows: TGTGCCAGCAGGCTCGGGGCCTATGAGCAGTTCTTC. Encoded protein: CASRLGAYEQFF.